This entry lists 20 T cell receptor beta chains sequenced from one sample in a study of blood T cell repertoires in COVID-19. Produced via immunoSEQ multiplex PCR; TCRdb's table is partial and in-frame only. The sample yields just over 70,000 clones, about 70% seen once. The specimen was peripheral blood. These receptors were collected from a woman in her 70s with acute or convalescent COVID-19.

The J gene is TRBJ1-4, the V gene TRBV19; TRBD1 matches 8 bases. The CDR3 has 14 amino acids. Germline V gene sequence: CDR1 LNHDA, CDR2 SQIVND (reference sequence). V trimming: 7 bases; J trimming: 3 bases; junction bases outside the gene matches: 4. The CDR3 bases are TGTGCCAGTACCCGACAGGGGTCTAATGAAAAACTGTTTTTT. It specifies CASTRQGSNEKLFF.

This clone turned up a few times. Other DNA sequences of this sample code for an identical CDR3. The chain links TRBV2 to TRBJ2-3; possible D gene TRBD1, 6 bases. The V end was cut by 5 bases, the J end by 0 bases, with 12 bases between. There are 15 residues in the CDR3. The germline V gene has CDR1 SNHLY and CDR2 FYNNEI. The CDR3 spells CASSPGTSSTDTQYF. The CDR3 bases are TGTGCCAGCAGTCCCGGGACATCAAGCACAGATACGCAGTATTTT. Filled out from reference TRBV2 and TRBJ2-3, the complete variable domain reads EPEVTQTPSHQVTQMGQEVILRCVPISNHLYFYWYRQILGQKVEFLVSFYNNEISEKSEIFDDQFSVERPDGSNFTLKIRSTKLEDSAMYFCASSPGTSSTDTQYFGPGTRLTVL.

The chain employs TRBV6-5 and TRBJ1-2; tentative D call: TRBD1 (6 bases). CDR3 length: 15 residues. V was clipped by 0 bases and J by 9 bases, with 17 bases between them. From germline, CDR1 is MNHEY and CDR2 SVGAGI. As DNA, the CDR3 is TGTGCCAGCAGTTACTCATCGGGGGGCAATGTGCGCTACACCTTC. Its protein is CASSYSSGGNVRYTF.

This chain connects TRBV15 to TRBJ1-4, with 10 bases that match TRBD1. The germline gives CDR1 LNHNV, CDR2 YYDKDF (reference sequence). The trim removed 5 bases at V and 8 bases at J, leaving 8 bases unmatched. The CDR3 is made up of 15 amino acids. As DNA, the CDR3 is TGTGCCACCAGCCCCACCGGGACAGGGGACGAAAAACTGTTTTTT. Translation: CATSPTGTGDEKLFF. The full variable domain, completed using reference TRBV15 and TRBJ1-4, is DAMVIQNPRYQVTQFGKPVTLSCSQTLNHNVMYWYQQKSSQAPKLLFHYYDKDFNNEADTPDNFQSRRPNTSFCFLDIRSPGLGDTAMYLCATSPTGTGDEKLFFGSGTQLSVL.

In this sample, this clone turned up a few times. The chain uses TRBV7-8 and TRBJ1-5, with D tentatively TRBD1 (6 bases). Germline loops: CDR1 SGHVS, CDR2 FQNEAQ. The CDR3 covers 18 residues. Deletions cut 0 bases from V and 0 bases from J, with 15 bases between. CDR3 sequence: CASSLAGGRFNSNQPQHF. CDR3 nucleotide sequence: TGTGCCAGCAGCTTAGCGGGGGGGCGGTTTAATAGCAATCAGCCCCAGCATTTT.

This clone was found a few times. The chain has TRBV7-2 and TRBJ2-4; 8 bases match TRBD2. Germline values: CDR1 SGHTA, CDR2 FQGNSA. V was clipped by 1 base and J by 6 bases; unmatched bases: 11. CDR3 length: 17 residues. The CDR3 protein is CASSLGGGRTRGNIQYF. The CDR3 nucleotides are TGTGCCAGCAGCTTAGGGGGCGGGAGGACCAGGGGAAACATTCAGTACTTC.

The genes are TRBV5-6 and TRBJ2-7; 8 positions agree with TRBD2. V lost 4 bases and J lost 8; bases outside the gene matches: 20. Germline lookup yields CDR1 SGHDT and CDR2 YYEEEE. The CDR3 consists of 17 residues. The CDR3 protein is CASSPWGSGVIYEKQYF. The CDR3 DNA is TGTGCCAGCAGCCCATGGGGTAGCGGGGTGATCTACGAGAAGCAGTACTTC.

This sequence joins TRBV19 and TRBJ2-6; a possible D gene is TRBD1 (6 bases). CDR3 length equals 17 residues. CDR1 is LNHDA, CDR2 SQIVND, per germline (reference sequence). Trimming took off 3 bases at V and 2 bases at J, with 14 bases between the two ends. CDR3 DNA: TGTGCCAGTAGTATGAGACAGGAGAGGCCTGGGGCCAACGTCCTGACTTTC. This gives the protein CASSMRQERPGANVLTF.

This clone was found a few times. The V and J genes are TRBV9 and TRBJ2-2; 11 bases are shared with TRBD1. The CDR3 covers 15 residues. Unmatched junction bases numbered 4, after V lost 3 bases and J lost 6 bases. CDR1 and CDR2 from the germline V gene are SGDLS and YYNGEE. DNA for the CDR3: TGTGCCAGCAGCGCCCGGACAGGGGGCTCCGGGGAGCTGTTTTTT. It translates to CASSARTGGSGELFF.

J is TRBJ1-2 and V is TRBV5-5; D unclear. Germline assignment: CDR1 SGHKS and CDR2 YYEKEE (reference sequence). CDR3 length equals 15 residues. The V gene lost 1 base and the J gene lost 0 bases, with 10 bases spanning the gap. CDR3 nucleotides: TGTGCCAGCAGCTTGTCGGGGAAAGCTAACTATGGCTACACCTTC. Its translation is CASSLSGKANYGYTF.

The CDR3 loop reads CASSLWAGEGYNEQFF. The CDR3 coding sequence is TGTGCCAGCAGCTTGTGGGCAGGGGAGGGATACAATGAGCAGTTCTTC. The rearrangement links TRBV5-5 to TRBJ2-1; maybe TRBD2 (7 bases). With 1 base removed from V and 4 bases from J, the gap between germline ends came to 15 bases. Germline V gene sequence: CDR1 SGHKS, CDR2 YYEKEE (reference sequence). The CDR3 runs to 16 residues.

The chain uses TRBV7-9 and TRBJ1-2; D is possibly TRBD1 (6 bases). The CDR3 is 18 amino acids. Germline CDR1 is SEHNR and CDR2 is FQNEAQ (reference sequence). Trimming took 5 bases from V and 0 from J, leaving 22 bases between them. Here the CDR3 reads CASSLGGLGEGANYGYTF. The CDR3 coding sequence is TGTGCCAGCAGCCTTGGGGGCCTCGGGGAGGGAGCTAACTATGGCTACACCTTC.

This clone appeared a few times. This chain joins TRBV21-1 and TRBJ1-5; TRBD1, as called in the table, went unchecked against the DNA. TRBV21-1 is given as a pseudogene. CDR3 length: 15 residues. Here the CDR3 reads CATQIPLDSNQPQHF. As DNA, the CDR3 is TGTGCCACCCAGATCCCCCTCGATAGCAATCAGCCCCAGCATTTT.

The gene calls are TRBV16 and TRBJ2-5; 9 bases align to TRBD1. The germline V gene encodes CDR1 KGHSY and CDR2 FQNENV. After removal of 4 bases from V and 3 bases from J, the junction contained 3 bases not matched to a gene. The length of the CDR3 is 14 residues. This CDR3 reads CASSRDRVEETQYF. The CDR3, as DNA: TGTGCCAGCAGCCGGGACAGGGTGGAAGAGACCCAGTACTTC. The full variable domain, in which reference TRBV16 and TRBJ2-5 provide the parts outside the CDR3, is GEEVAQTPKHLVRGEGQKAKLYCAPIKGHSYVFWYQQVLKNEFKFLISFQNENVFDETGMPKERFSAKCLPNSPCSLEIQATKLEDSAVYFCASSRDRVEETQYFGPGTRLLVL.

The chain couples TRBV15 to TRBJ2-1; 7 bases agree with TRBD1. Germline V gene sequence: CDR1 LNHNV, CDR2 YYDKDF (reference sequence). This CDR3 has 13 residues. The V segment lost 4 bases and the J segment 6 bases; nucleotides outside the gene matches: 3. CDR3 protein: CATSTRDSNEQFF. The CDR3 DNA is TGTGCCACCAGCACCCGGGACAGCAATGAGCAGTTCTTC.

This clone was seen once. J is TRBJ2-2 and V is TRBV6-5; TRBD2 aligns across 8 bases. Germline values: CDR1 MNHEY, CDR2 SVGAGI. This CDR3 region has 15 residues. V shed 6 bases, J shed 4 bases, and the junction held 7 bases outside the gene matches. CDR3 coding DNA: TGTGCCAGCAGAACGGGGGGGGGAAGCACCGGGGAGCTGTTTTTT. The encoded protein is CASRTGGGSTGELFF.

The chain has TRBV19 and TRBJ1-3; 7 nucleotides agree with TRBD1. Germline CDR1 reads LNHDA; CDR2 reads SQIVND (reference sequence). Germline trimming cut 6 bases from V and 3 bases from J; bases unmatched to any gene: 2. The CDR3 spans 13 residues. The CDR3 protein is CASRGQIGNTIYF. The DNA for the CDR3 is TGTGCCAGTAGGGGACAGATTGGAAACACCATATATTTT.

This rearrangement joins TRBV11-2 to TRBJ2-7, with a tentative D call TRBD1 (6 bases). Trimming cost V 5 bases and J 0 bases, with 14 bases left between them. The germline gives CDR1 SGHAT, CDR2 FQNNGV. The CDR3 has 15 residues. CDR3 amino acids: CASSITGIHSYEQYF. CDR3 coding DNA: TGTGCCAGCAGCATAACAGGGATACACTCCTACGAGCAGTACTTC.

The V and J genes are TRBV7-9 and TRBJ1-2; no firm D call. Germline V gives CDR1 SEHNR, CDR2 FQNEAQ (reference sequence). The CDR3 runs to 17 residues. V gave up 5 bases and J gave up 0 bases, with 19 bases separating them. CDR3 nucleotides: TGTGCCAGCAGCCCAGCTTTGTCGGAGGCCTCTAACTATGGCTACACCTTC. Translation: CASSPALSEASNYGYTF.

V gene TRBV19 combines with J gene TRBJ1-5; 7 positions agree with TRBD1. The CDR3 consists of 15 residues. V lost 4 bases, J lost 4 bases, and 7 bases stayed unmatched. Germline lookup yields CDR1 LNHDA and CDR2 SQIVND (reference sequence). DNA of the CDR3: TGTGCCAGTAGTACACCGGGACAGATGAATCAGCCCCAGCATTTT. Translating gives CASSTPGQMNQPQHF.